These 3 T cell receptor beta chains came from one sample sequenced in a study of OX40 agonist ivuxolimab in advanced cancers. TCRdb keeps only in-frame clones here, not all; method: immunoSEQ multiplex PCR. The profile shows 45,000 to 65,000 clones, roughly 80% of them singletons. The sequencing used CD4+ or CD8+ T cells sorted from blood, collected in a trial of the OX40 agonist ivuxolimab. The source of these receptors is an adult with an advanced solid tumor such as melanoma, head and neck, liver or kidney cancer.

Written as DNA, the CDR3 is TGTGCCAGCAGCCTCCGGGACGCCGCTAACTATGGCTACACCTTC. Translated, it gives CASSLRDAANYGYTF. V usage is TRBV7-9 and J usage is TRBJ1-2; tentative D call: TRBD1 (5 bases). The V gene lost 5 bases and the J gene lost 0 bases, with 13 bases spanning the gap. Germline assignment: CDR1 SEHNR and CDR2 FQNEAQ (reference sequence). The CDR3 is 15 residues long.

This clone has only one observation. The CDR3 reads CASRLTGNLDGYTF. The CDR3 bases are TGTGCCAGCCGGCTCACAGGGAACCTGGATGGCTACACCTTC. The rearrangement links TRBV19 to TRBJ1-2, with TRBD1 as a possible D gene (6 bases). The CDR3 has 14 amino acids. CDR1 and CDR2 from the germline V gene are LNHDA and SQIVND (reference sequence). Trimming took off 9 bases at V and 6 bases at J, with 20 bases between the two ends.

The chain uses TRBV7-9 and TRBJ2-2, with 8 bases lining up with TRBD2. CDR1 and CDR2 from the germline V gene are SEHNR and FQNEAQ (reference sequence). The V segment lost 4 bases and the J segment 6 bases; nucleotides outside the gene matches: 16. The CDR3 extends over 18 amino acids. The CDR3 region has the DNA TGTGCCAGCAGCTCCAACGGGGCGTCAGCGGGAGTGGCCGGGGAGCTGTTTTTT. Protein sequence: CASSSNGASAGVAGELFF.